Reported below is one T cell receptor beta chain. What it binds is unknown. Measured with immunoSEQ multiplex PCR; TCRdb has only the in-frame clones, and not every one. This table has about 50,000 clones, 85% to 90% appearing once. Patients were ruled out by autoimmune disease history or systemic immunosuppression. This sample stems from a study of OX40 agonist ivuxolimab in advanced cancers. Whole-study context: Every 2 weeks, patients got intravenous ivuxolimab at one of six dose levels (0.01-10 mg/kg). It was permissible to have had prior anti-PD-1, anti-PD-L1 or anti-CTLA-4 therapy, and about 40% had some.

Study-wide results and caveats: Some nonresponders also had low normalized T-cell clonal expansion.

CDR3 length: 15 amino acids. Germline loops: CDR1 MNHEY, CDR2 SVGAGI. V lost 7 bases, J lost 4 bases, and 5 bases stayed unmatched. The V and J genes are TRBV6-5 and TRBJ2-6, with 9 bases lining up with TRBD1. The sequences come from CD4+ or CD8+ T cells sorted from blood, collected in a trial of the OX40 agonist ivuxolimab. The TCR sequence derives from an adult with an advanced solid tumor such as melanoma, head and neck, liver or kidney cancer. The chain's CDR3 is CASTRDRAGANVLTF. In DNA, the CDR3 is TGTGCCAGCACCCGGGACAGGGCCGGGGCCAACGTCCTGACTTTC.